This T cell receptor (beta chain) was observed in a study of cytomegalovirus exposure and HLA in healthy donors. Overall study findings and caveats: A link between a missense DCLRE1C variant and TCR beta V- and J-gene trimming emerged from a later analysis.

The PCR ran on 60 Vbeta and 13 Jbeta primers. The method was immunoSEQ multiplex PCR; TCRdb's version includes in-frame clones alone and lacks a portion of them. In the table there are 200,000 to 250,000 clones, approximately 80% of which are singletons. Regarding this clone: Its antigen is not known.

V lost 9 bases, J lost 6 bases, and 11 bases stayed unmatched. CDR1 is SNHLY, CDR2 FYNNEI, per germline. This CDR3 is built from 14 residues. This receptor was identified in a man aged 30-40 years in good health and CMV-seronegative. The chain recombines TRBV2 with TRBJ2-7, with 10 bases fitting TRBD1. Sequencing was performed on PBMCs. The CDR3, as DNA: TGTGCCAGAGGGGGACAGGGGAAAAAGGGCGAGCAGTACTTC. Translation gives CARGGQGKKGEQYF.